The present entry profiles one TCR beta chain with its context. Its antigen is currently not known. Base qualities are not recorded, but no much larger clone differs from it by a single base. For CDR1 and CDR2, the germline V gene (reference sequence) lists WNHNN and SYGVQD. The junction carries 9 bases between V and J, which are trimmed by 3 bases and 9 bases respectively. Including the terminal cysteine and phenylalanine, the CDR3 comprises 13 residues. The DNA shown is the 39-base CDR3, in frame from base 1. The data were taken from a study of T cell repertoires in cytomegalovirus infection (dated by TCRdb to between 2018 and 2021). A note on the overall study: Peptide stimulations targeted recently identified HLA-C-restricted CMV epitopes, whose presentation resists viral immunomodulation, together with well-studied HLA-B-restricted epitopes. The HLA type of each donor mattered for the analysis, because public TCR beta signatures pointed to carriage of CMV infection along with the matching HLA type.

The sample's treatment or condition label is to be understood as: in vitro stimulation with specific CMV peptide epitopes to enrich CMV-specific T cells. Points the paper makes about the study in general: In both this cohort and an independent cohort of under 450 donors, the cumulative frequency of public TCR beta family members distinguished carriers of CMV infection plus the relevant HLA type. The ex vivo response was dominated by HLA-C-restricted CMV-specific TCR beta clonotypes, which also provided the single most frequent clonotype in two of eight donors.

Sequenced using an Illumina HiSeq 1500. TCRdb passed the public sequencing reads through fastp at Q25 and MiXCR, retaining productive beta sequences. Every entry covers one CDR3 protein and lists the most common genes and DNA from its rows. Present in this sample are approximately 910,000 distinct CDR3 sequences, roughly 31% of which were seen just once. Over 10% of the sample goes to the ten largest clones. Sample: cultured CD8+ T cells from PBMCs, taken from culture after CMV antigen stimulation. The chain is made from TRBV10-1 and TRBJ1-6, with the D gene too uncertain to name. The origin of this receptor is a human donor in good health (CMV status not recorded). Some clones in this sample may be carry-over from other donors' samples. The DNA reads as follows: TGCGCCAGCAGTGACGGAGGGATTTCACCCCTCCACTTT. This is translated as CASSDGGISPLHF.